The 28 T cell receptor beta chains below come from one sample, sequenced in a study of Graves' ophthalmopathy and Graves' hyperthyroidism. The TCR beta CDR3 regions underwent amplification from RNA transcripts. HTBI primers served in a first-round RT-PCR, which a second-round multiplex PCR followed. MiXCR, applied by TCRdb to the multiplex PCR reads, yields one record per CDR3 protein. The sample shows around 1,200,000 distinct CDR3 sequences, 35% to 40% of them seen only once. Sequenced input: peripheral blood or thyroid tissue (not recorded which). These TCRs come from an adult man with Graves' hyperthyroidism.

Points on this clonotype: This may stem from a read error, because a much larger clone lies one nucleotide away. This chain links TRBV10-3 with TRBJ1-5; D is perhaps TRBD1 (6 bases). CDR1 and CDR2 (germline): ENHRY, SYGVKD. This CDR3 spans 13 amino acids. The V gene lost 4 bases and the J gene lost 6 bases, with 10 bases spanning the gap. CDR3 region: CAISATGTQPQHF. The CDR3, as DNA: TGTGCCATCAGTGCAACAGGGACTCAGCCCCAGCATTTT.

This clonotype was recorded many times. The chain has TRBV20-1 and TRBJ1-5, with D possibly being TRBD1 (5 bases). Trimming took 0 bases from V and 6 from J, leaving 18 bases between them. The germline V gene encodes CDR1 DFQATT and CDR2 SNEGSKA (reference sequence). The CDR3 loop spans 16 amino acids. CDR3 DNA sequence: TGCAGTGCTAGAGATCCGGTCTCAGGGTGGCCTCAGCCCCAGCATTTT. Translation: CSARDPVSGWPQPQHF.

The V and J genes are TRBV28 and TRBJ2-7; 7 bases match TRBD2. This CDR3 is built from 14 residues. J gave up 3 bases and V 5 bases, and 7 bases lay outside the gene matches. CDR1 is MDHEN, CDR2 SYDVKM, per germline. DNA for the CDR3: TGTGCCAGCAGTATGGCCAGCGGGGTCTACGAGCAGTACTTC. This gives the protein CASSMASGVYEQYF. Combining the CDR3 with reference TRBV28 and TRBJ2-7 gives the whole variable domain DVKVTQSSRYLVKRTGEKVFLECVQDMDHENMFWYRQDPGLGLRLIYFSYDVKMKEKGDIPEGYSVSREKKERFSLILESASTNQTSMYLCASSMASGVYEQYFGPGTRLTVT.

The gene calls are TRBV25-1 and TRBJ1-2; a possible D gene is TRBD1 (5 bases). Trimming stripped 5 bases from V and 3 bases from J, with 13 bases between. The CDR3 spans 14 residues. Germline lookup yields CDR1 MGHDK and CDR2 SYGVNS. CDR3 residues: CASSLGLPHYGYTF. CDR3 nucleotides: TGTGCCAGCAGTCTGGGACTGCCACACTATGGCTACACCTTC.

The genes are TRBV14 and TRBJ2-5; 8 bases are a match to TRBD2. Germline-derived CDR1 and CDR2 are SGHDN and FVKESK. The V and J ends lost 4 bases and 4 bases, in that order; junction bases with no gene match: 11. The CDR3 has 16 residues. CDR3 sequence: CASSRSRGGLRETQYF. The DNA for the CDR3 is TGTGCCAGCAGCCGGAGTCGGGGGGGATTAAGAGAGACCCAGTACTTC.

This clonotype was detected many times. CDR3 nucleotides: TGTGCCAGCAGCTTAACCAGGGGCCCCTATGGCTACACCTTC. This translates into CASSLTRGPYGYTF. This chain connects TRBV7-9 to TRBJ1-2; perhaps TRBD1 as D (6 bases). Germline V gene lookup returns CDR1 SEHNR and CDR2 FQNEAQ (reference sequence). V was pared by 2 bases and J by 4 bases, with 11 bases between. The CDR3 totals 14 residues.

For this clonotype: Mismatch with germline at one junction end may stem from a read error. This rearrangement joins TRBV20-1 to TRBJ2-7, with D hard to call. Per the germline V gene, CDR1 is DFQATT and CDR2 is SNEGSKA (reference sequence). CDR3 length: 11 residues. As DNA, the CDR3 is TGCAGTGCTAGAGCTGGCTACGAGCAGCACTTC. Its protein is CSARAGYEQHF.

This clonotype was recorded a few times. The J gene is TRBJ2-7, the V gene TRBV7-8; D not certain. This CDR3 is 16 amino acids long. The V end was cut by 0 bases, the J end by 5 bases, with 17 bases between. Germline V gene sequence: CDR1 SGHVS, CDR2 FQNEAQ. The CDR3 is CASSLALMSMEHEQYF. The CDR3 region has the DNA TGTGCCAGCAGCTTAGCGCTAATGAGTATGGAGCACGAGCAGTACTTC. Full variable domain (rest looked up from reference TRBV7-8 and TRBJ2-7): GAGVSQSPRYKVAKRGQDVALRCDPISGHVSLFWYQQALGQGPEFLTYFQNEAQLDKSGLPSDRFFAERPEGSVSTLKIQRTQQEDSAVYLCASSLALMSMEHEQYFGPGTRLTVT.

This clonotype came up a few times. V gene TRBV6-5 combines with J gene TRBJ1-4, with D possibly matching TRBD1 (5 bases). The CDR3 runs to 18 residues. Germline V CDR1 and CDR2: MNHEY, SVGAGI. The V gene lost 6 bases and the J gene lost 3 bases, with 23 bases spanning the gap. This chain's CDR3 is CASRTGLIAGTANEKLFF. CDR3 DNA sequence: TGTGCCAGCAGGACTGGACTCATTGCTGGGACGGCTAATGAAAAACTGTTTTTT.

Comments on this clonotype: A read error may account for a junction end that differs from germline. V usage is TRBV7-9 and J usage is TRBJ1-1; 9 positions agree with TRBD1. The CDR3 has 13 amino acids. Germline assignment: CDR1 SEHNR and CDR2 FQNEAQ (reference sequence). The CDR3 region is CASSGTGTEGLNF. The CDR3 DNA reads TGTGCCAGCAGCGGGACAGGGACGGAGGGTCTTAACTTT. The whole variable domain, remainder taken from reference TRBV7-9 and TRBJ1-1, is DTGVSQNPRHKITKRGQNVTFRCDPISEHNRLYWYRQTLGQGPEFLTYFQNEAQLEKSRLLSDRFSAERPKGSFSTLEIQRTEQGDSAMYLCASSGTGTEGLNFGQGTRLTVV.

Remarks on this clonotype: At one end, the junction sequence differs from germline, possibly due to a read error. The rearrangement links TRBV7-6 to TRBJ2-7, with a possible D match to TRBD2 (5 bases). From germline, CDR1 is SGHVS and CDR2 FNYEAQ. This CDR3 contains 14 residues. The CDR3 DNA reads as TGCGCCAGCAGCTTGGACGGACTGCTACCCCAGCAGTACTTC. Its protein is CASSLDGLLPQQYF.

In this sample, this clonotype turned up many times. The CDR3 DNA is TGTGCCAGCACCTTTGGACAGACCGGCCAAGAGACCCAGTACTTC. Translated, it gives CASTFGQTGQETQYF. V is TRBV7-9 and J is TRBJ2-5, with a weak D call TRBD1 (6 bases). Per germline, CDR1 SEHNR and CDR2 FQNEAQ (reference sequence). V was trimmed by 7 bases and J by 1 base, leaving 16 bases between them. The CDR3 extends over 15 amino acids.

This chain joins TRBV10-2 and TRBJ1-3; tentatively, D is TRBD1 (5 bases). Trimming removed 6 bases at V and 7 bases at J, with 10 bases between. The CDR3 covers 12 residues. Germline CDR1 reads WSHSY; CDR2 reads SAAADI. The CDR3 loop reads CASRGTENTIYF. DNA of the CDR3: TGCGCCAGCAGAGGGACGGAGAACACCATATATTTT.

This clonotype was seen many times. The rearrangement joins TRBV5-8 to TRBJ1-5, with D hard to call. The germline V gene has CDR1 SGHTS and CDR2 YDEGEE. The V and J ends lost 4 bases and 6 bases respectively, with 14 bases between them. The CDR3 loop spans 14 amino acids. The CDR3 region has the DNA TGTGCCAGCAGCATCGACGGAGCCAGTCAGCCCCAGCATTTT. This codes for CASSIDGASQPQHF. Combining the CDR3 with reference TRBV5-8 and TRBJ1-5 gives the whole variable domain EAGVTQSPTHLIKTRGQQATLRCSPISGHTSVYWYQQALGLGLQFLLWYDEGEERNRGNFPPRFSGRQFPNYSSELNVNALELEDSALYLCASSIDGASQPQHFGDGTRLSIL.

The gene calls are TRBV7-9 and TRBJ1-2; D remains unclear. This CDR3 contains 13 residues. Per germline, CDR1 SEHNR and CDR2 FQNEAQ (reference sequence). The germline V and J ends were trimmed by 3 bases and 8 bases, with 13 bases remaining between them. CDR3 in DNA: TGTGCCAGCAGCTTGGGCAACAGCTTAGGCTACACCTTC. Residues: CASSLGNSLGYTF.

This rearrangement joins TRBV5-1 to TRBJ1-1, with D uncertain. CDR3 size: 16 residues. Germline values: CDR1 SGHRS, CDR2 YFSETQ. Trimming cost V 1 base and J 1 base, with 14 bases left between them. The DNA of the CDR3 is TGCGCCAGCAGCTTGAACCCCGGGAGCCCGAACACTGAAGCTTTCTTT. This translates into CASSLNPGSPNTEAFF.

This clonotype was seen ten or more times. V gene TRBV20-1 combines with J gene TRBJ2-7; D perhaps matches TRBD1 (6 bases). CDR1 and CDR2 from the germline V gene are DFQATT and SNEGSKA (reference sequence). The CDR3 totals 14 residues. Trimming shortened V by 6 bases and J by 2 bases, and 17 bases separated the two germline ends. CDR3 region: CSAFGQSPAYEQYF. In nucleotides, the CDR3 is TGCAGTGCCTTCGGACAGTCTCCCGCCTACGAGCAGTACTTC.

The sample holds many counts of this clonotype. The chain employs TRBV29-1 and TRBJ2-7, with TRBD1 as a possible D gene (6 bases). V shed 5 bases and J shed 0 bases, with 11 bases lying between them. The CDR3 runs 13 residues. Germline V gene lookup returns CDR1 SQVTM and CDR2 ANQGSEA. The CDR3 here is CSVPTGNSYEQYF. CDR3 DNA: TGCAGCGTTCCTACAGGGAACTCCTACGAGCAGTACTTC.

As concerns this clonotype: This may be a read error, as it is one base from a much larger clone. The CDR3 sequence is CASSLNLQYF. The CDR3 DNA is TGTGCCAGCAGCTTAAACCTCCAGTACTTC. The chain is built from TRBV7-9 and TRBJ2-5; D call uncertain. V dropped 2 bases and J dropped 10 bases, with 5 bases sitting between them. Germline CDR1 reads SEHNR; CDR2 reads FQNEAQ (reference sequence). This CDR3 region has 10 residues.

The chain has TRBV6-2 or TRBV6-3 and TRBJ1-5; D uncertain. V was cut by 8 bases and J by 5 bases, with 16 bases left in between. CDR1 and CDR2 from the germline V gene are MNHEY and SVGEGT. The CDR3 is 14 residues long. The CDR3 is CASVASGWDQPQHF. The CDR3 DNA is TGTGCCAGCGTTGCTTCGGGGTGGGATCAGCCCCAGCATTTT.

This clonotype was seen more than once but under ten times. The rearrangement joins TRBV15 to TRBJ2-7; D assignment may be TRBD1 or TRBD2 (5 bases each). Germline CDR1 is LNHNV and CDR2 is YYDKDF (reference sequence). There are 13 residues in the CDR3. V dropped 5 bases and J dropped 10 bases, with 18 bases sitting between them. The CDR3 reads CATSLRGRGHQYF. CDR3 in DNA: TGTGCCACCAGCCTTCGAGGTCGGGGCCATCAGTACTTC.

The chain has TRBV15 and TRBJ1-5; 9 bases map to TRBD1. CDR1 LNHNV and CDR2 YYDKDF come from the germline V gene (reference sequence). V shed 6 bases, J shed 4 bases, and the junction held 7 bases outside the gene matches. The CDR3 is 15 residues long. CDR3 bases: TGTGCCACCAGTACCGGGACAGGGCTGAATCAGCCCCAGCATTTT. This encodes CATSTGTGLNQPQHF.

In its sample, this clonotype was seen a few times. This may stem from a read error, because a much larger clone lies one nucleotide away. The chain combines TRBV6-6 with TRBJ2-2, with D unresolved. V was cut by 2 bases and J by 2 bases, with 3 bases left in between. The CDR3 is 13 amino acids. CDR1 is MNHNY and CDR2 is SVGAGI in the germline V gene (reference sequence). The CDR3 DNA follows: TGTGCCAGCAGTTACCATAACACCGGGGAGCTGTTTTTT. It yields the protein CASSYHNTGELFF.

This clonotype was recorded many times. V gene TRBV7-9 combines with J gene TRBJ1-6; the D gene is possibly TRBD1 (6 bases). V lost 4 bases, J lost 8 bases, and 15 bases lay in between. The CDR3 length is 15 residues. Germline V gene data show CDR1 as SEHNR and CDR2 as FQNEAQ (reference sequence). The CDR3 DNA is TGTGCCAGCAGCTCCGAAAGACAGGCTTATTCACCCCTCCACTTT. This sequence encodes CASSSERQAYSPLHF.

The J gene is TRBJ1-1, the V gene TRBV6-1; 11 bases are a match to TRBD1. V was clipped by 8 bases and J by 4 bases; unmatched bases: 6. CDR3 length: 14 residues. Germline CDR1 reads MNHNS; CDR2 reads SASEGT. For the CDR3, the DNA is TGTGCCAGCGGACAGGGGGCGCAGAGCACTGAAGCTTTCTTT. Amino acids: CASGQGAQSTEAFF.

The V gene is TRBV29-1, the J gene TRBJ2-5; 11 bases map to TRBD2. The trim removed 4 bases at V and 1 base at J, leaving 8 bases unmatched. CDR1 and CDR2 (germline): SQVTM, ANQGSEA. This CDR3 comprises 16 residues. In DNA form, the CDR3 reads TGCAGCGTTGCACCGGGACTAGCGGTACCCCAAGAGACCCAGTACTTC. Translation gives CSVAPGLAVPQETQYF.

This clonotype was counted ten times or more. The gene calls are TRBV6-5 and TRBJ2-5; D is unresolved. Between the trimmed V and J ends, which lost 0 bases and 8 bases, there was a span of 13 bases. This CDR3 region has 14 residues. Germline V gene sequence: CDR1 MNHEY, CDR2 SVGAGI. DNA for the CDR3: TGTGCCAGCAGTTACTCGATCAGTCTGGCAACCCAGTACTTC. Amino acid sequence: CASSYSISLATQYF.

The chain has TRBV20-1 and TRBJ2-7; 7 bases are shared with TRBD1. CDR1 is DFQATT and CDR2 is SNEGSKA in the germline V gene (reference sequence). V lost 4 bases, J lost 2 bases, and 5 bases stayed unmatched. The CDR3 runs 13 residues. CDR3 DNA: TGCAGTGCTACCCCGACAGGGACCTACGAGCAGTACTTC. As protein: CSATPTGTYEQYF.